This TCR beta chain was sequenced in a study of beta chain features in type 1 diabetes. Whole-study results and caveats: Fewer junction insertions and more nucleotide deletions appeared in type 1 diabetes patients. Type 1 diabetes patients showed a moderate but significant shortening of TCRB CDR3s in all four CD4+ subsets.

On this clone itself: Its cognate antigen is unknown.

The whole isolated RNA underwent reverse transcription, so sequencing captured expressed TCRB transcripts. Data came from immunoSEQ multiplex PCR; TCRdb stores just in-frame clones and leaves some out. Among around 97,000 clones, under 30% were seen once, and the ten largest hold less than 0.65%. The receptor was isolated from a woman aged 18-29 years with type 1 diabetes. Sequencing was carried out using central memory CD4+ T cells from blood.

The CDR3 region has the DNA TGTGCCAGCAGCTCCGGACAGAAGAACACTGAAGCTTTCTTT. It codes for CASSSGQKNTEAFF. The rearrangement uses TRBV7-9 and TRBJ1-1; the D gene is possibly TRBD1 (6 bases). The CDR3 extends over 14 amino acids. V shed 4 bases and J shed 1 base, with 10 bases lying between them. Germline V gene data show CDR1 as SEHNR and CDR2 as FQNEAQ (reference sequence).